The 26 T cell receptor beta chains reported below all come from one sample, sequenced in a study of T-cell reconstitution after alpha-beta-depleted transplantation in children. Unique molecular identifiers were used in preparing the TCRbeta library. MiXCR, applied by TCRdb to the PCR reads, yields one record per CDR3 protein. The sample carries about half a million distinct CDR3 sequences, 9.5% to 15% recorded once. The sample was PBMCs from the stem cell graft donor, taken from the stem cell graft. These receptor sequences come from a human donor who donated a stem cell graft to a child with combined immunodeficiency.

This clonotype was observed at least ten times. V usage is TRBV9 and J usage is TRBJ2-3, with TRBD2 as a possible D gene (5 bases). This CDR3 spans 14 amino acids. Trimming removed 0 bases from V and 4 bases from J, with 9 bases in between. Germline assignment: CDR1 SGDLS and CDR2 YYNGEE. The CDR3 protein is CASSVERMADTQYF. DNA of the CDR3: TGTGCCAGCAGCGTAGAGCGGATGGCAGATACGCAGTATTTT. Together with reference TRBV9 and TRBJ2-3, the CDR3 gives the full variable domain: DSGVTQTPKHLITATGQRVTLRCSPRSGDLSVYWYQQSLDQGLQFLIQYYNGEERAKGNILERFSAQQFPDLHSELNLSSLELGDSALYFCASSVERMADTQYFGPGTRLTVL.

This clonotype was observed a few times. This chain links TRBV6-1 with TRBJ2-3, with 8 positions matching TRBD1. The CDR3 runs to 16 residues. Trimming at V came to 8 bases and at J to 1 base, leaving 11 bases not matched to a gene. Germline CDR1 MNHNS, CDR2 SASEGT. The CDR3: CASGHRGFSRTDTQYF. CDR3 coding DNA: TGTGCCAGCGGACACAGGGGGTTCTCGCGCACAGATACGCAGTATTTT.

This clonotype is a singleton in its sample. This chain uses TRBV11-1 with TRBJ1-4; TRBD1 is a possible D gene (5 bases). Between the trimmed V and J ends, which lost 0 bases and 0 bases, there was a span of 14 bases. CDR3 length: 18 residues. Germline CDR1 reads SGHAT; CDR2 reads FQDESV (reference sequence). The CDR3 reads CASSLAGDDSATNEKLFF. DNA for the CDR3: TGTGCCAGCAGCTTAGCAGGGGACGACAGTGCAACTAATGAAAAACTGTTTTTT.

The chain links TRBV6-2 or TRBV6-3 to TRBJ2-7; a weak D match, TRBD2 (5 bases). Looked up from germline, CDR1 is MNHEY and CDR2 is SVGEGT. The CDR3 runs to 14 residues. V was pared by 6 bases and J by 0 bases, with 12 bases between. CDR3 protein: CASRFAGGSYEQYF. The CDR3 region has the DNA TGTGCCAGCAGGTTCGCGGGCGGCTCCTACGAGCAGTACTTC.

This clonotype was seen a few times. CDR3 loop: CAISEGTGADEQYF. The DNA for the CDR3 is TGTGCCATCAGTGAGGGGACAGGGGCGGACGAGCAGTACTTC. The rearrangement joins TRBV10-3 to TRBJ2-7, with 10 bases that match TRBD1. The germline V gene encodes CDR1 ENHRY and CDR2 SYGVKD. V dropped 2 bases and J dropped 5; count of bases not matched to a gene: 3. The CDR3 contains 14 residues.

The chain carries TRBV4-3 and TRBJ2-1; 8 nucleotides match TRBD2. The CDR3 runs to 16 residues. Germline V gene sequence: CDR1 LGHNA, CDR2 YSLEER. With V trimmed by 4 bases and J by 3 bases, 8 bases remained unmatched. The CDR3 region is CASSRIGRGDYNEQFF. The CDR3 DNA reads TGCGCCAGCAGCCGCATTGGGCGGGGGGACTACAATGAGCAGTTCTTC.

This clonotype was observed many times. V gene TRBV5-6 combines with J gene TRBJ1-2; 7 bases are a match to TRBD1. Trimming took 6 bases from V and 3 from J; bases not matched to a gene: 5. The CDR3 consists of 13 residues. Germline V gene sequence: CDR1 SGHDT, CDR2 YYEEEE. The CDR3 is CASTRDRDYGYTF. The CDR3 DNA follows: TGTGCCAGCACCAGGGACAGAGACTATGGCTACACCTTC.

This clonotype has only a few counts. The V call is TRBV28, the J call TRBJ1-1, with 10 nucleotides matching TRBD1. Germline V CDR1 and CDR2: MDHEN, SYDVKM. The junction had 6 bases not matched to a gene; V was cut back by 6 bases and J by 5 bases. The CDR3 contains 14 residues. CDR3 sequence (DNA): TGTGCCAGCAGGGGGGACAGGGGAAGGACTGAAGCTTTCTTT. It translates to CASRGDRGRTEAFF.

In its sample, this clonotype was seen a few times. The rearrangement uses TRBV19 and TRBJ1-4, with D unclear. This CDR3 contains 13 residues. The germline CDR1 and CDR2 sequences are LNHDA and SQIVND (reference sequence). Trimming removed 3 bases at V and 10 bases at J, with 12 bases between. The CDR3 loop is CASSMTSGGKLFF. Here the CDR3 DNA reads TGTGCCAGTAGTATGACTAGCGGAGGAAAACTGTTTTTT.

This clonotype was recorded at least ten times. The chain carries TRBV6-2 or TRBV6-3 and TRBJ2-6; TRBD2 might be the D (5 bases). CDR3 length: 15 residues. V was shortened by 6 bases and J by 1 base, with 10 bases between the two germline ends. Germline V gene data show CDR1 as MNHEY and CDR2 as SVGEGT. The CDR3 here is CASRAGGSGANVLTF. The CDR3 DNA reads as TGTGCCAGCAGAGCCGGAGGTTCTGGGGCCAACGTCCTGACTTTC.

The chain combines TRBV10-3 with TRBJ2-5; the match to TRBD2 covers 8 bases. The CDR3 contains 15 residues. Germline V gives CDR1 ENHRY, CDR2 SYGVKD. V shed 3 bases and J 5 bases; nucleotides not matched to a gene: 8. The CDR3 spells CAISDMREAGETQYF. CDR3 coding DNA: TGTGCCATCAGTGATATGCGGGAGGCAGGGGAGACCCAGTACTTC.

This clonotype was picked up many times. The CDR3 sequence: CASSYTRGMEDTQYF. CDR3 DNA: TGTGCCAGCAGTTACACTAGGGGAATGGAAGATACGCAGTATTTT. The chain is built from TRBV6-5 and TRBJ2-3; D may match TRBD1 or TRBD2 (5 bases each). Germline V gene lookup returns CDR1 MNHEY and CDR2 SVGAGI. Trimming took off 2 bases at V and 5 bases at J, with 14 bases between the two ends. The CDR3 covers 15 residues.

This clonotype was observed at least ten times. The rearrangement links TRBV7-9 to TRBJ2-5; D gene ambiguous. Germline V gives CDR1 SEHNR, CDR2 FQNEAQ (reference sequence). With 1 base removed from V and 5 bases from J, the gap between germline ends came to 11 bases. This CDR3 is built from 14 residues. This chain's CDR3 is CASSLEQSRETQYF. In DNA, the CDR3 is TGTGCCAGCAGCTTAGAACAGTCCAGGGAGACCCAGTACTTC. Full variable domain (outside the CDR3, taken from reference TRBV7-9 and TRBJ2-5): DTGVSQNPRHKITKRGQNVTFRCDPISEHNRLYWYRQTLGQGPEFLTYFQNEAQLEKSRLLSDRFSAERPKGSFSTLEIQRTEQGDSAMYLCASSLEQSRETQYFGPGTRLLVL.

This clonotype has a count of ten or more. The chain uses TRBV7-2 and TRBJ2-3; D unclear. Trimming removed 0 bases from V and 7 bases from J, with 11 bases in between. Germline CDR1 and CDR2: SGHTA and FQGNSA. The CDR3 extends over 14 amino acids. CDR3 in amino acids: CASSLAVSPYTQYF. Written as DNA, the CDR3 is TGTGCCAGCAGCTTAGCGGTGTCACCCTATACGCAGTATTTT.

This clonotype was seen a handful of times. The chain joins TRBV27 to TRBJ1-4; D is unresolved. The CDR3 is 14 amino acids. In germline, CDR1 is MNHEY, CDR2 SMNVEV (reference sequence). Trimming stripped 6 bases from V and 8 bases from J, with 16 bases between. CDR3 amino acids: CASSPAYLGEKLFF. CDR3 bases: TGTGCCAGCAGCCCGGCCTACCTAGGGGAAAAACTGTTTTTT.

This chain joins TRBV6-2 or TRBV6-3 and TRBJ2-7; D perhaps matches TRBD2 (5 bases). Germline V gene sequence: CDR1 MNHEY, CDR2 SVGEGT. This CDR3 contains 14 residues. Trimming stripped 7 bases from V and 2 bases from J, with 15 bases between. The CDR3: CASKEALTPYEQYF. The CDR3 nucleotides are TGTGCCAGCAAGGAGGCGTTAACCCCCTACGAGCAGTACTTC.

This clonotype came up many times. The rearrangement uses TRBV5-1 and TRBJ2-3; D uncertain. V lost 4 bases and J lost 0, with 12 bases in between. The V gene's germline CDR1 is SGHRS and CDR2 YFSETQ. The CDR3 has 15 amino acids. The DNA for the CDR3 is TGCGCCAGCAGCGTCTCGGCAACGAGCACAGATACGCAGTATTTT. Its translation is CASSVSATSTDTQYF.

This sequence joins TRBV2 and TRBJ1-2; 9 bases are a match to TRBD1. This CDR3 contains 14 residues. J was trimmed by 3 bases and V by 5 bases; bases with no gene match: 4. The germline V gene has CDR1 SNHLY and CDR2 FYNNEI. Here the CDR3 reads CASSTGGSHYGYTF. CDR3 nucleotide sequence: TGTGCCAGCAGTACAGGGGGCTCCCACTATGGCTACACCTTC.

This clonotype was seen many times. J is TRBJ2-1 and V is TRBV12-3 or TRBV12-4; no reliable D call. V dropped 3 bases and J dropped 8 bases, with 5 bases sitting between them. CDR3 length: 11 amino acids. CDR3 loop: CASSFSDEQFF. DNA of the CDR3: TGTGCCAGCAGTTTCAGCGATGAGCAGTTCTTC.

This clonotype was seen repeatedly, ten times or more. The J gene is TRBJ1-5, the V gene TRBV4-1, with D unclear. The germline V gene encodes CDR1 MGHRA and CDR2 YSYEKL. The CDR3 is 14 residues long. V was pared by 1 base and J by 2 bases, with 6 bases between. The chain's CDR3 is CASSQGRGNQPQHF. CDR3 sequence (DNA): TGCGCCAGCAGCCAAGGACGGGGCAATCAGCCCCAGCATTTT.

This clonotype was counted ten times or more. V gene TRBV6-5 combines with J gene TRBJ1-1; 11 positions agree with TRBD1. This CDR3 is 17 amino acids long. The junction had 5 bases not matched to a gene; V was cut back by 0 bases and J by 2 bases. Germline CDR1 is MNHEY and CDR2 is SVGAGI. The CDR3 reads CASSYSGTGGPNTEAFF. The CDR3 nucleotides are TGTGCCAGCAGTTACTCAGGGACAGGGGGTCCTAACACTGAAGCTTTCTTT.

Ten or more counts support this clonotype. V usage is TRBV6-5 and J usage is TRBJ2-7; 8 bases are a match to TRBD1. The CDR3 covers 17 residues. CDR1 MNHEY and CDR2 SVGAGI come from the germline V gene. V trimming: 0 bases; J trimming: 3 bases; junction bases outside the gene matches: 10. For the CDR3, the DNA is TGTGCCAGCAGTTACTCCCTCCGGACAGGGTATGGCTACGAGCAGTACTTC. It yields the protein CASSYSLRTGYGYEQYF.

The table lists this clonotype with a few counts. This sequence joins TRBV5-1 and TRBJ2-3; D is uncertain. Deletions cut 0 bases from V and 2 bases from J, with 16 bases between. This CDR3 has 17 residues. Germline CDR1 SGHRS, CDR2 YFSETQ. CDR3 bases: TGCGCCAGCAGCTTGGAAGTAACGGGCTCTACCACAGATACGCAGTATTTT. Encoded protein: CASSLEVTGSTTDTQYF.

The chain carries TRBV11-2 and TRBJ2-2; possible D gene TRBD1, 6 bases. This CDR3 is built from 17 residues. Germline CDR1 is SGHAT and CDR2 is FQNNGV. Trimming pared 5 bases from V and 1 base from J, leaving 17 bases between. CDR3 in DNA: TGTGCCAGCAGCCTAGTAGGACAGAACTGGAACACCGGGGAGCTGTTTTTT. Translating gives CASSLVGQNWNTGELFF. Full variable domain (rest looked up from reference TRBV11-2 and TRBJ2-2): EAGVAQSPRYKIIEKRQSVAFWCNPISGHATLYWYQQILGQGPKLLIQFQNNGVVDDSQLPKDRFSAERLKGVDSTLKIQPAKLEDSAVYLCASSLVGQNWNTGELFFGEGSRLTVL.

This clonotype was seen at least ten times. The chain links TRBV12-3 or TRBV12-4 to TRBJ2-1; TRBD1 matches 7 bases. The length of the CDR3 is 14 residues. J was trimmed by 4 bases and V by 4 bases; bases with no gene match: 4. The CDR3 loop reads CASSSGQLYNEQFF. Written as DNA, the CDR3 is TGTGCCAGCAGTTCGGGACAGCTATACAATGAGCAGTTCTTC.

This chain uses TRBV12-3 or TRBV12-4 with TRBJ2-1; 13 positions match TRBD2. CDR3 length: 16 amino acids. J lost 6 bases, V lost 5 bases, and 7 bases had no gene match. CDR3 residues: CASSTHGLAGVNEQFF. The CDR3 bases are TGTGCCAGCAGTACCCATGGACTAGCGGGAGTCAATGAGCAGTTCTTC.